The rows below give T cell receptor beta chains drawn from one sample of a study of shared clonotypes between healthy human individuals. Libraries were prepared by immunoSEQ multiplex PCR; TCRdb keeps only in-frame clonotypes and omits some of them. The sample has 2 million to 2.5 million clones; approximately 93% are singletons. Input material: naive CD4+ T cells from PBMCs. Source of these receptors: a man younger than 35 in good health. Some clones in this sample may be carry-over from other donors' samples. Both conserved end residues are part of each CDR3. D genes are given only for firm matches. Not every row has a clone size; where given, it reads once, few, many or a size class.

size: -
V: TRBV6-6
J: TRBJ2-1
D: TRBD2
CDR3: CASRPLAPSSYNEQFF
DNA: TGTGCCAGCAGACCACTAGCGCCGAGCTCCTACAATGAGCAGTTCTTC

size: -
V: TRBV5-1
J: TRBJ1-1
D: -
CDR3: CASSRGARGEYTEAFF
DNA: TGCGCCAGCAGTAGGGGGGCCCGGGGTGAATACACTGAAGCTTTCTTT

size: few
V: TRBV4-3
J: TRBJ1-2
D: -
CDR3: CASSQDETYGYTF
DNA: TGCGCCAGCAGCCAAGACGAAACCTATGGCTACACCTTC

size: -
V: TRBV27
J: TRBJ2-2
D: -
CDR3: CASSLLQGGVTGELFF
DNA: TGTGCCAGCAGTCTTTTACAGGGCGGGGTGACCGGGGAGCTGTTTTTT

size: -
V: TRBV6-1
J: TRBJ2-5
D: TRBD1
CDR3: CASSRDRPQETQYF
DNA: TGTGCCAGCAGCCGGGACAGACCCCAAGAGACCCAGTACTTC

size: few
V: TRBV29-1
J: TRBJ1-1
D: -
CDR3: CSVAGAGELDAFF
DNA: TGCAGCGTTGCTGGGGCAGGTGAATTGGATGCTTTCTTT

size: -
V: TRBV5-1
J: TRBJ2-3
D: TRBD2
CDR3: CASSSGTSGIRTDTQYF
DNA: TGCGCCAGCAGTTCCGGGACTAGCGGGATACGCACAGATACGCAGTATTTT

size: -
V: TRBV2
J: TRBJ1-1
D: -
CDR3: CASMYGQPLTEAFF
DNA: TGTGCCAGCATGTACGGCCAACCTCTCACTGAAGCTTTCTTT

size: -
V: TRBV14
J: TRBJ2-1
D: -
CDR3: CASSQGVPYNEQFF
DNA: TGTGCCAGCAGCCAAGGCGTCCCCTACAATGAGCAGTTCTTC

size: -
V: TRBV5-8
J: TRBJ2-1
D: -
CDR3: CASTRQRSSYNEQFF
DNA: TGTGCCAGCACCCGACAGCGCAGCTCCTACAATGAGCAGTTCTTC

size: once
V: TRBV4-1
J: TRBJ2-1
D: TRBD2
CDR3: CASSQGRGGRYNEQFF
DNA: TGCGCCAGCAGCCAAGGGAGGGGAGGGCGGTACAATGAGCAGTTCTTC

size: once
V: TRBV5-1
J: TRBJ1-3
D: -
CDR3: CASSLGRSSSGNTIYF
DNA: TGCGCCAGCAGCTTGGGACGGAGCAGTTCTGGAAACACCATATATTTT

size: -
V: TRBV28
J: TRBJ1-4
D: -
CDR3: CASSVSRTTNEKLFF
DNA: TGTGCCAGCAGTGTTTCCAGGACAACTAATGAAAAACTGTTTTTT

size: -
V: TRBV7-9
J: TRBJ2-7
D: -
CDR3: CASSPLPKGLEQYF
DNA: TGTGCCAGCAGCCCCCTACCTAAGGGCCTCGAGCAGTACTTC

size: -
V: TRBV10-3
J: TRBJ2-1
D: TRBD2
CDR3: CAISEYPLAGGSNYNEQFF
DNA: TGTGCCATCAGTGAGTACCCCCTAGCGGGGGGGAGTAACTACAATGAGCAGTTCTTC

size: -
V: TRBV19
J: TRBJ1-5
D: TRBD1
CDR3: CASSGRQGRQPQHF
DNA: TGTGCCAGTAGTGGGCGACAGGGTCGTCAGCCCCAGCATTTT

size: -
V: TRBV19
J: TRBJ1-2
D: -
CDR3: CASSMAHSFPYGYTF
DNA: TGTGCCAGTAGTATGGCACACAGTTTCCCTTATGGCTACACCTTC

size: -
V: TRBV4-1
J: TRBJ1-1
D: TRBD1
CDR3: CASSQDPPGGEAFF
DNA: TGCGCCAGCAGCCAAGACCCCCCAGGGGGGGAAGCTTTCTTT

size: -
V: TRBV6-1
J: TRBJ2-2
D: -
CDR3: CASSGTSGRELFF
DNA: TGTGCCAGCAGCGGAACCAGCGGGCGGGAGCTGTTTTTT

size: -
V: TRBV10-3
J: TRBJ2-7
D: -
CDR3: CAISDQGYEQYF
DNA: TGTGCCATCAGTGATCAGGGCTACGAGCAGTACTTC

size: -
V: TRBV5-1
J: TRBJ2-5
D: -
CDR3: CASSLDGRLLQETQYF
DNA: TGCGCCAGCAGCTTGGATGGGCGCCTGCTCCAAGAGACCCAGTACTTC

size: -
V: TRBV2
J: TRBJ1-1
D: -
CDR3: CASSGGRGTEAFF
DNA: TGTGCCAGCTCCGGGGGGCGCGGTACTGAAGCTTTCTTT

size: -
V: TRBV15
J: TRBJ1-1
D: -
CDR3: CATSSGGARGAFF
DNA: TGTGCCACCAGCAGTGGGGGGGCCAGGGGAGCTTTCTTT

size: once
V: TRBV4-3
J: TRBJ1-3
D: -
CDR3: CASRAAGGNTIYF
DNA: TGCGCCAGCAGGGCAGCGGGAGGAAACACCATATATTTT

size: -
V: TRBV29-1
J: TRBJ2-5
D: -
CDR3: CSVEYLDFPETQYF
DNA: TGCAGCGTTGAATATCTGGACTTCCCTGAGACCCAGTACTTC

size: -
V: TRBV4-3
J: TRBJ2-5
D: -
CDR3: CASSPTRGETQYF
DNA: TGCGCCAGCAGCCCCACTCGAGGAGAGACCCAGTACTTC

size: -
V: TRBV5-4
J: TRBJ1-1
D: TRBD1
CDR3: CASGQGADTEAFF
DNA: TGTGCCAGCGGACAGGGGGCGGACACTGAAGCTTTCTTT

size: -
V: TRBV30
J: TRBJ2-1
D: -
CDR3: CAWNPGRYSPSYNEQFF
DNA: TGTGCCTGGAACCCCGGGAGATACAGCCCCTCCTACAATGAGCAGTTCTTC

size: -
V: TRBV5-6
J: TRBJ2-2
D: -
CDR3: CASSFGSNTGELFF
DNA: TGTGCCAGCAGCTTCGGCTCGAACACCGGGGAGCTGTTTTTT

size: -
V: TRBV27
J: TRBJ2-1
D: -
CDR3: CASRLNYEQFF
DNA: TGTGCCAGCAGGCTTAACTATGAGCAGTTCTTC

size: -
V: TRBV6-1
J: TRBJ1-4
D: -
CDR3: CASRGQTYNEKLFF
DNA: TGTGCCAGCAGAGGACAGACTTATAATGAAAAACTGTTTTTT

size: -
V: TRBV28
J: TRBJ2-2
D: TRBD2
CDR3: CASSLRASGRPNTGELFF
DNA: TGTGCCAGCAGTTTAAGGGCTAGCGGGCGACCGAACACCGGGGAGCTGTTTTTT

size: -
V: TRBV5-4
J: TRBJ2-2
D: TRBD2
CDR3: CASSLGREGPGELFF
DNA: TGTGCCAGCAGCTTGGGGCGGGAGGGGCCCGGGGAGCTGTTTTTT

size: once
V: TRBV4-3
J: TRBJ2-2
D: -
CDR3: CASSQGGGQNTGELFF
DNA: TGCGCCAGCAGCCAAGGGGGGGGCCAGAACACCGGGGAGCTGTTTTTT